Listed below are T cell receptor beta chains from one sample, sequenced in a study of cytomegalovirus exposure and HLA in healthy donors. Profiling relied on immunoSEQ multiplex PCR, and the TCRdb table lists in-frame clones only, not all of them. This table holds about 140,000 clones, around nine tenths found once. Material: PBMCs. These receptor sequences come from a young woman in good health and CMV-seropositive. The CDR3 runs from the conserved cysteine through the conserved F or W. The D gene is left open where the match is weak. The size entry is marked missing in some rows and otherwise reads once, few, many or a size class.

TGTGCCAGCTCCCGAAGTCAGGGTGAGGACTATGGCTACACCTTC,CASSRSQGEDYGYTF,.,TRBV18,.,TRBJ1-2
TGCGCCAGCAGCCTAACACAGGGGGCGGGCACTGAAGCTTTCTTT,CASSLTQGAGTEAFF,.,TRBV5-1,TRBD1,TRBJ1-1
TGCGCCAGCAGCCACAACCAGGGCCTGAACACTGAAGCTTTCTTT,CASSHNQGLNTEAFF,.,TRBV4-3,.,TRBJ1-1
TGTGCCAGCAGCCGCCGGGACAGTGAAGCTTTCTTT,CASSRRDSEAFF,.,TRBV5-4,TRBD1,TRBJ1-1
TGTGCCAGTAGTGTCCGGGACAGGGGCGCCAGGACTGAAGCTTTCTTT,CASSVRDRGARTEAFF,once,TRBV19,TRBD1,TRBJ1-1
TGTGCCAGCAGTTTATGGGGCAGGGGGCCAAATTCACCCCTCCACTTT,CASSLWGRGPNSPLHF,.,TRBV28,TRBD1,TRBJ1-6
TGTGCCAGCAGCCTAACTAGCGGTTACAATGAGCAGTTCTTC,CASSLTSGYNEQFF,.,TRBV7-9,TRBD2,TRBJ2-1
TGCGCCAGCAGTGGGATCCCACAGGGGGCGACAATTAACACTGAAGCTTTCTTT,CASSGIPQGATINTEAFF,.,TRBV10-1,TRBD1,TRBJ1-1
TGTGCCAGCAGCTTGTTACAGGGTGGCTACGAGCAGTACTTC,CASSLLQGGYEQYF,.,TRBV11-2,.,TRBJ2-7
TGTGCCAGCAGCGACCGGGACAGGAATGAAAAACTGTTTTTT,CASSDRDRNEKLFF,once,TRBV7-9,TRBD1,TRBJ1-4
TGTGCCAGCAGTTACGCAACAGGGGAAGCTTTCTTT,CASSYATGEAFF,.,TRBV6-6,.,TRBJ1-1
TGTGCCAGCAGGGAGACTAGCTATTACGAGCAGTACTTC,CASRETSYYEQYF,once,TRBV2,TRBD2,TRBJ2-7
TGTGCCACGTCGGGACTAGCGGGGGAAGAGACCCAGTACTTC,CATSGLAGEETQYF,once,TRBV28,TRBD2,TRBJ2-5
TGTGCCAGCAGCTCCAGGCGAGGGGAAAAACTGTTTTTT,CASSSRRGEKLFF,.,TRBV5-6,.,TRBJ1-4
TGCGCCAGCAGCCAAGTGGGGAGGGGTTTATACAATGAGCAGTTCTTC,CASSQVGRGLYNEQFF,.,TRBV4-3,TRBD2,TRBJ2-1